Below, one T cell receptor beta chain is given with its context. The antigen it binds to is not known. Base quality data are lacking; no much larger clone is found one base away. The record originates from a study of technical replicates of blood from a handful of donors (dated by TCRdb to about 2017). The library was built by means of the immunoSEQ multiplex PCR assay. TCRdb's version of the immuneACCESS table is confined to in-frame rearrangements and falls short of the full clone set. An unresolved V gene accounts for under half of the shortfall where checked; the remainder is of unknown origin. This sample comprises roughly 85,000 clones, approximately 95% of them detected only once. 0.26% of the sample rests with the top ten. From a lookup of the germline V gene, CDR1 and CDR2 are MDHEN and SYDVKM. From the cysteine up to the phenylalanine, the CDR3 has a length of 18 residues. Just CDR3 DNA is preserved here, 54 bases in frame from base 1. Relative to germline, V is missing 3 bases and J is missing 0 bases, with 6 bases of the junction outside any gene match.

This chain is built from TRBV28 and TRBJ2-6; the junction holds 9 bases that match TRBD2. The origin of this receptor is a human donor in good health. The sequenced sample was T cells isolated from PBMCs. The CDR3 in this case is CASSFRRGGASGANVLTF. The base sequence is TGTGCCAGCAGTTTTAGGCGGGGGGGGGCCTCTGGGGCCAACGTCCTGACTTTC.